Below are 13 T cell receptor beta chains sequenced from a single sample in a study of cytomegalovirus exposure and HLA in healthy donors. Primers: 60 Vbeta forward and 13 Jbeta reverse. The table came from immunoSEQ multiplex PCR; TCRdb's copy has only in-frame clones and leaves some out. In the table there are more than 75,000 clones, around 90% of which are singletons. The sequenced material came from PBMCs. These TCRs come from a man younger than 35 in good health and CMV-seronegative.

CDR3 protein: CASKRQGLTYNEQFF. In DNA, the CDR3 is TGCGCCAGCAAACGACAGGGCCTTACCTACAATGAGCAGTTCTTC. The chain combines TRBV4-1 with TRBJ2-1, with 7 bases lining up with TRBD1. Looked up from germline, CDR1 is MGHRA and CDR2 is YSYEKL. Trimming took 7 bases from V and 2 from J; bases not matched to a gene: 8. The CDR3 totals 15 residues.

The CDR3: CASSITPGTSGKGVYNEQFF. CDR3 coding DNA: TGTGCCAGCAGCATTACCCCCGGGACTAGCGGGAAAGGGGTCTACAATGAGCAGTTCTTC. This chain joins TRBV13 and TRBJ2-1; 13 bases are shared with TRBD2. Germline V gene lookup returns CDR1 PRHDT and CDR2 FYEKMQ (reference sequence). The CDR3 contains 20 residues. V lost 5 bases to trimming and J lost 3 bases; unmatched junction nucleotides: 16.

The chain has TRBV5-4 and TRBJ2-4; a possible D gene is TRBD2 (7 bases). This CDR3 has 13 amino acids. Trimming removed 7 bases at V and 5 bases at J, with 13 bases between. The germline gives CDR1 SGHNT, CDR2 YYREEE (reference sequence). CDR3 coding DNA: TGTGCCAGCGGGACGGGGGGCCAAAACATTCAGTACTTC. Amino acid sequence: CASGTGGQNIQYF. The full variable domain, rest sourced from reference TRBV5-4 and TRBJ2-4, is ETGVTQSPTHLIKTRGQQVTLRCSSQSGHNTVSWYQQALGQGPQFIFQYYREEENGRGNFPPRFSGLQFPNYSSELNVNALELDDSALYLCASGTGGQNIQYFGAGTRLSVL.

This chain connects TRBV5-1 to TRBJ2-7; TRBD1 matches 9 bases. With V trimmed by 4 bases and J by 5 bases, 13 bases remained unmatched. The CDR3 consists of 16 residues. CDR1 and CDR2 (germline): SGHRS, YFSETQ. The CDR3 region is CASSMSVPGQGDEQYF. CDR3 DNA: TGCGCCAGCAGCATGTCCGTTCCGGGACAGGGAGACGAGCAGTACTTC.

The chain joins TRBV28 to TRBJ1-1; D is possibly TRBD1 (6 bases). In germline, CDR1 is MDHEN, CDR2 SYDVKM. Between the trimmed V and J ends, which lost 5 bases and 11 bases, there was a span of 21 bases. This CDR3 has 14 residues. The CDR3 loop is CASSPTTGPAFAFF. Here the CDR3 DNA reads TGTGCCAGCAGTCCGACCACAGGGCCGGCGTTCGCTTTCTTT.

The chain recombines TRBV28 with TRBJ2-1; 12 bases line up with TRBD2. Germline-derived CDR1 and CDR2 are MDHEN and SYDVKM. The CDR3 spans 19 residues. V lost 5 bases to trimming and J lost 3 bases; unmatched junction nucleotides: 14. The CDR3 loop reads CASSPAPGLAGISYNEQFF. DNA for the CDR3: TGTGCCAGCAGTCCAGCTCCGGGACTAGCGGGCATAAGCTACAATGAGCAGTTCTTC.

The chain carries TRBV14 and TRBJ1-2, with D perhaps matching TRBD1 (6 bases). This CDR3 region has 17 residues. Deletions cut 3 bases from V and 4 bases from J, with 21 bases between. Germline V gene lookup returns CDR1 SGHDN and CDR2 FVKESK. The CDR3 region has the DNA TGTGCCAGCAGCCAGAAAATACAGGGTTTAAAGCGCTATGGCTACACCTTC. Translated, it gives CASSQKIQGLKRYGYTF. The variable domain in full, completed from reference TRBV14 and TRBJ1-2, reads EAGVTQFPSHSVIEKGQTVTLRCDPISGHDNLYWYRRVMGKEIKFLLHFVKESKQDESGMPNNRFLAERTGGTYSTLKVQPAELEDSGVYFCASSQKIQGLKRYGYTFGSGTRLTVV.

Of note for this clone: One end of the junction fails to match germline, which may point to a read error. This specimen includes other DNA sequences encoding the same CDR3. The chain employs TRBV30 and TRBJ2-3, with 10 bases that match TRBD2. Germline V CDR1 and CDR2: GTSNPN, SVGIG (reference sequence). The CDR3 extends over 15 amino acids. The chain's CDR3 is CAWRTSGIHTDTQYF. The CDR3 bases are TGTGCTTGGAGGACTAGCGGAATCCACACAGATACGCAGTATTTT.

This chain uses TRBV7-3 with TRBJ1-1, with 7 bases identical to TRBD1. Per the germline V gene, CDR1 is SGHTA and CDR2 is FQGTGA. The CDR3 has 15 residues. V lost 5 bases and J lost 7; bases outside the gene matches: 13. The CDR3 reads CASSLQAGPGGEAFF. CDR3 coding DNA: TGTGCCAGCAGCCTCCAGGCAGGGCCAGGGGGTGAAGCTTTCTTT.

Only one count was recorded for this clone. The chain is built from TRBV6-5 and TRBJ1-5; tentative D call: TRBD1 (5 bases). V was shortened by 0 bases and J by 4 bases, with 13 bases between the two germline ends. The CDR3 sequence is 16 residues long. Germline V CDR1 and CDR2: MNHEY, SVGAGI. CDR3 nucleotides: TGTGCCAGCAGTTACTCTGGGGCCCAGAAGAATCAGCCCCAGCATTTT. Its protein product is CASSYSGAQKNQPQHF.

This clone was picked up one time. This rearrangement joins TRBV4-2 to TRBJ2-5, with 9 positions matching TRBD2. V lost 0 bases to trimming and J lost 5 bases; unmatched junction nucleotides: 1. The V gene's germline CDR1 is LGHNA and CDR2 YNFKEQ. The CDR3 length is 14 residues. CDR3 region: CASSQEAGGETQYF. For the CDR3, the DNA is TGTGCCAGCAGCCAAGAGGCGGGAGGGGAGACCCAGTACTTC.

The J gene is TRBJ2-1, the V gene TRBV7-2; TRBD2 agrees at 10 bases. The CDR3 totals 15 residues. Per the germline V gene, CDR1 is SGHTA and CDR2 is FQGNSA. The ends lost 4 bases at V and 9 bases at J; junction bases unmatched: 9. In DNA, the CDR3 is TGTGCCAGCAGCTCCGTTCTAGCGGGAGCGACTGAGCAGTTCTTC. Amino acid sequence: CASSSVLAGATEQFF.

The J gene is TRBJ1-5, the V gene TRBV28; TRBD1 is a possible D gene (5 bases). The CDR3 is 15 residues long. Germline CDR1 MDHEN, CDR2 SYDVKM. Trimming took off 6 bases at V and 5 bases at J, with 17 bases between the two ends. The CDR3: CASSVSGGGHQPQHF. The CDR3 DNA reads TGTGCCAGCAGCGTTTCGGGGGGAGGCCATCAGCCCCAGCATTTT.